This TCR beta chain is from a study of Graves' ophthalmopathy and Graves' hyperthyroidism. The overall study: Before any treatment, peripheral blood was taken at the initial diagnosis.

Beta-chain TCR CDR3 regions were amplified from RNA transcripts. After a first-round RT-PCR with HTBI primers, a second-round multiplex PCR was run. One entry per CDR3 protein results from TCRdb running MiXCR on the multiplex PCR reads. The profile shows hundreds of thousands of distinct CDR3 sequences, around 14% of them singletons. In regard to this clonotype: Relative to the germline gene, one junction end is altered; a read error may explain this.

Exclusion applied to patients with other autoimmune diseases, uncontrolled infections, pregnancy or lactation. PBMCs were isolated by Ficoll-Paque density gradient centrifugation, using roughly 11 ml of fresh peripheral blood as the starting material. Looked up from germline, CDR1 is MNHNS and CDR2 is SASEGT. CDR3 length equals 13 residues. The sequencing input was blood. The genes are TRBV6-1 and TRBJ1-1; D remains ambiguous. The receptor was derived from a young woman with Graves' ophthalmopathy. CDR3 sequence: CASSEGTNSEAFF. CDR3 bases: TGTGCCAGCAGTGAGGGTACGAACTCTGAAGCTTTCTTT.